The rows below give T cell receptor beta chains drawn from one sample of a study of T-cell memory formation after mild COVID-19. TCRdb re-derived calls from the 5' RACE reads in MiXCR, one entry per CDR3 protein. The sample has roughly 450,000 distinct CDR3 sequences; about 20% are singletons. Sequences were obtained from PBMCs or a T cell subset sorted from them (not recorded which). These receptors all come from an adult woman who had mild COVID-19 (a few samples of this study predate the infection). Cell type and time point are not known. The CDR3 runs from the conserved cysteine through the conserved F or W. A D gene is named only where the DNA matches it firmly. Clone size, where shown, is once, few, many, or a class for clones that have expanded.

TRBJ2-5,.,few,TRBV9,CASSVDPTPQETQYF,TGTGCCAGCAGCGTTGACCCAACCCCTCAAGAGACCCAGTACTTC
TRBJ1-4,.,many,TRBV7-8,CASSPGVQGWYEKLFF,TGTGCCAGCAGCCCAGGAGTACAGGGCTGGTATGAAAAACTGTTTTTT
TRBJ2-3,.,few,TRBV11-1,CASSSWTGWESDTQYF,TGTGCCAGCAGCTCTTGGACTGGGTGGGAGTCAGATACGCAGTATTTT
TRBJ2-2,.,few,TRBV7-9,CASSFRDPPGELFF,TGTGCCAGCAGCTTCCGGGACCCACCCGGGGAGCTGTTTTTT
TRBJ1-1,.,.,TRBV3-1,CASSQDYTGRAHTEAFF,TGTGCCAGCAGCCAAGACTATACGGGGAGGGCGCACACTGAAGCTTTCTTT
TRBJ2-7,.,many,TRBV7-2,CASSLSVLWEQYF,TGTGCCAGCAGCTTAAGCGTTTTGTGGGAGCAGTACTTC
TRBJ1-6,.,.,TRBV5-1,CASSLGPTDSYNSPLHF,TGCGCCAGCAGCTTGGGCCCCACCGACTCCTATAATTCACCCCTCCACTTT
TRBJ1-5,.,.,TRBV14,CASRTDQPQHF,TGTGCCAGCAGGACAGATCAGCCCCAGCATTTT
TRBJ1-2,TRBD1,few,TRBV7-9,CASVEGGNYGYTF,TGTGCCAGCGTTGAAGGGGGCAACTATGGCTACACCTTC
TRBJ2-1,TRBD2,.,TRBV30,CAWSHPNSGGAYEQFF,TGTGCCTGGAGCCACCCCAATAGCGGGGGGGCCTATGAGCAGTTCTTC
TRBJ2-5,TRBD2,.,TRBV9,CASSVVPREGETQYF,TGTGCCAGCAGCGTAGTGCCGCGGGAGGGTGAGACCCAGTACTTC
TRBJ2-1,TRBD2,few,TRBV9,CASSAGGYANEQFF,TGTGCCAGCAGCGCGGGGGGGTACGCCAATGAGCAGTTCTTC
TRBJ2-3,.,many,TRBV11-2,CASSFQRNTQYF,TGTGCCAGCAGCTTTCAGCGGAATACGCAGTATTTT
TRBJ2-3,.,few,TRBV11-2,CASSAISGPSTDTQYF,TGTGCCAGCAGCGCAATTAGCGGCCCTAGCACAGATACGCAGTATTTT
TRBJ2-7,.,.,TRBV11-1,CASSFLPGMSEQYF,TGTGCCAGCAGCTTTTTGCCTGGGATGAGCGAGCAGTACTTC
TRBJ1-1,.,few,TRBV19,CASSMGPQGVDQAFF,TGTGCCAGTAGTATGGGCCCGCAGGGAGTGGACCAAGCTTTCTTT
TRBJ1-6,.,many,TRBV7-6,CASSPYNSPLHF,TGTGCCAGCAGCCCTTATAATTCACCCCTCCACTTT
TRBJ1-2,TRBD1,.,TRBV20-1,CAGTGANYGYTF,TGCGCCGGGACAGGGGCTAACTATGGCTACACCTTC
TRBJ2-5,TRBD2,.,TRBV7-3,CASSSGLAGRETQYF,TGTGCCAGCAGCTCCGGACTAGCGGGGCGCGAGACCCAGTACTTC
TRBJ2-3,TRBD2,.,TRBV30,CAWSVLFPGLAGPTDTQYF,TGTGCCTGGAGTGTCCTATTTCCGGGACTAGCGGGACCCACAGATACGCAGTATTTT
TRBJ2-7,.,.,TRBV19,CASSDGYYEQYF,TGTGCCAGTAGTGATGGATACTACGAGCAGTACTTC
TRBJ2-3,.,.,TRBV7-9,CASSYLGSSTDTQYF,TGTGCCAGCAGCTATTTAGGCAGCAGCACAGATACGCAGTATTTT
TRBJ1-1,.,.,TRBV12-3/TRBV12-4,CASSRPSVNTEAFF,TGTGCCAGCAGCCGCCCATCCGTGAACACTGAAGCTTTCTTT
TRBJ2-3,.,.,TRBV24-1,CATSDLLDTQYF,TGTGCCACCAGTGATTTGTTGGATACGCAGTATTTT
TRBJ1-5,.,.,TRBV20-1,CSASWGGGNQPQHF,TGCAGTGCTAGTTGGGGGGGTGGCAATCAGCCCCAGCATTTT
TRBJ2-3,TRBD1,few,TRBV6-2/TRBV6-3,CASREGTAPSTDTQYF,TGTGCCAGCAGAGAAGGGACAGCCCCTAGCACAGATACGCAGTATTTT
TRBJ1-1,TRBD1,few,TRBV11-1,CASSWDSEAFF,TGTGCCAGCAGCTGGGACAGTGAAGCTTTCTTT
TRBJ2-1,TRBD2,many,TRBV24-1,CATSDPLTSGREQFF,TGTGCCACCAGTGATCCCCTCACTAGCGGTAGAGAGCAGTTCTTC
TRBJ1-1,TRBD1,.,TRBV5-1,CASSGQGVNTEAFF,TGCGCCAGCAGCGGACAGGGGGTAAACACTGAAGCTTTCTTT
TRBJ1-1,.,few,TRBV12-3/TRBV12-4,CASSSGGGTEAFF,TGTGCCAGCAGTTCCGGGGGTGGGACTGAAGCTTTCTTT
TRBJ2-1,TRBD2,many,TRBV5-1,CASSSGPTSGRFNEQFF,TGCGCCAGCAGCTCCGGCCCGACTAGCGGGAGATTCAATGAGCAGTTCTTC
TRBJ1-2,.,once,TRBV30,CAWAYSRDSGYTF,TGTGCCTGGGCCTACTCCCGGGACTCAGGCTACACCTTC
TRBJ1-6,.,.,TRBV7-8,CASSRVRFPGRGNSPLHF,TGTGCCAGCAGCCGAGTTAGATTTCCGGGTAGGGGTAATTCACCCCTCCACTTT
TRBJ2-1,TRBD2,few,TRBV7-8,CASRGLAGVLNEQFF,TGTGCCAGCAGAGGACTAGCGGGAGTTCTCAATGAGCAGTTCTTC
TRBJ2-7,TRBD1,few,TRBV29-1,CSARDRGWDEQYF,TGCAGCGCTCGGGACAGGGGATGGGACGAGCAGTACTTC
TRBJ2-1,TRBD2,.,TRBV5-6,CASSLISGSGYNEQFF,TGTGCCAGCAGCTTGATTAGCGGGAGTGGGTACAATGAGCAGTTCTTC
TRBJ1-5,TRBD1,.,TRBV12-3/TRBV12-4,CASSLFMTGSNQPQHF,TGTGCCAGCAGTTTATTCATGACAGGGAGCAATCAGCCCCAGCATTTT
TRBJ1-2,.,.,TRBV12-3/TRBV12-4,CASTGATYGYTF,TGTGCCAGCACCGGGGCAACTTATGGCTACACCTTC
TRBJ2-3,.,few,TRBV6-4,CASSLGYRTDTQYF,TGTGCCAGCAGTCTGGGATACCGCACAGATACGCAGTATTTT
TRBJ1-2,.,few,TRBV14,CASSQPGRGRGGYTF,TGTGCCAGCAGCCAACCAGGGAGGGGCAGAGGTGGCTACACCTTC
TRBJ2-3,TRBD2,few,TRBV7-9,CASSLDSGNTDTQYF,TGTGCCAGCAGCTTAGATAGCGGGAACACAGATACGCAGTATTTT
TRBJ1-2,.,.,TRBV9,CASSLPGDVSF,TGTGCCAGCAGCTTGCCCGGGGATGTCAGCTTC
TRBJ2-1,TRBD2,few,TRBV6-5,CASSYPGTSGVNEQFF,TGTGCCAGCAGTTACCCCGGGACTAGCGGAGTCAATGAGCAGTTCTTC
TRBJ2-7,.,once,TRBV5-4,CASSLSGAGSYEQYF,TGTGCCAGCAGCTTGTCAGGGGCGGGCTCCTACGAGCAGTACTTC
TRBJ2-7,.,.,TRBV20-1,CSASALTPQQYF,TGCAGTGCTTCAGCCCTCACCCCACAGCAGTACTTC
TRBJ1-4,.,.,TRBV2,CASSEYRSNEKLFF,TGTGCCAGCAGTGAATACAGATCTAATGAAAAACTGTTTTTT
TRBJ1-1,.,.,TRBV7-3,CASSLWAWEEAFF,TGTGCCAGCAGCTTGTGGGCCTGGGAGGAAGCTTTCTTT